What follows are 14 T cell receptor beta chains derived from one specimen sequenced in a study of T cell responses to AZD1222 COVID-19 vaccine. Sequencing used immunoSEQ multiplex PCR; TCRdb keeps in-frame clones, though not all of them. The profile shows about 70,000 clones, more than 70% of them singletons. The source material was peripheral blood, sampled 28 days after the second dose of the MenACWY control vaccine. These receptors all come from an adult who received the MenACWY meningococcal vaccine as a control.

This clone appeared a single time. The CDR3, as DNA: TGTGCCACCAGTGATTCCGTTGGACAGGGGGGCTACACCTTC. It is translated as CATSDSVGQGGYTF. This sequence joins TRBV24-1 and TRBJ1-2; TRBD1 aligns across 9 bases. This CDR3 contains 14 residues. CDR1 is KGHDR, CDR2 SFDVKD, per germline. V shed 2 bases, J shed 8 bases, and the junction held 5 bases outside the gene matches.

The genes are TRBV3-1 (or the pseudogene TRBV3-2) and TRBJ1-6; D call uncertain. This CDR3 contains 13 residues. V was pared by 0 bases and J by 10 bases, with 7 bases between. The germline CDR1 and CDR2 sequences are LGHDT and YNNKEL (reference sequence). The DNA of the CDR3 is TGTGCCAGCAGCCAAGAAGACACCTCACCCCTCCACTTT. This translates into CASSQEDTSPLHF.

The chain employs TRBV6-1 and TRBJ1-3, with TRBD1 matching 7 bases. The CDR3 sequence is 16 residues long. The V segment lost 3 bases and the J segment 2 bases; nucleotides outside the gene matches: 7. CDR1 and CDR2 (germline): MNHNS, SASEGT. The CDR3 nucleotides are TGTGCCAGCAGTGATAAGGGGGCCTTCGCTGGAAACACCATATATTTT. As protein: CASSDKGAFAGNTIYF.

The chain joins TRBV5-4 to TRBJ2-7; perhaps TRBD2 as D (5 bases). The CDR3 extends over 12 amino acids. The V and J ends lost 3 bases and 3 bases respectively, with 7 bases between them. Germline assignment: CDR1 SGHNT and CDR2 YYREEE (reference sequence). The CDR3, as DNA: TGTGCCAGCAGCTGGGAGAACTACGAGCAGTACTTC. Its protein is CASSWENYEQYF.

V and J are TRBV19 and TRBJ2-7; 9 positions agree with TRBD1. This CDR3 is built from 12 residues. Germline CDR1 LNHDA, CDR2 SQIVND (reference sequence). J gave up 6 bases and V 8 bases, and 5 bases lay outside the gene matches. The CDR3 bases are TGTGCCAGTCTAGGACAGGGGTCCGAGCAGTACTTC. This encodes CASLGQGSEQYF.

V and J are TRBV12-3 or TRBV12-4 and TRBJ2-7; D not certain. Trimming took 3 bases from V and 2 from J, leaving 8 bases between them. The CDR3 extends over 13 amino acids. The CDR3 protein is CASSFGRTYEQYF. The CDR3 coding sequence is TGTGCCAGCAGTTTTGGACGGACCTACGAGCAGTACTTC.

This chain joins TRBV7-2 and TRBJ2-3; 9 bases match TRBD2. Per germline, CDR1 SGHTA and CDR2 FQGNSA. The CDR3 length is 15 residues. V lost 1 base, J lost 4 bases, and 3 bases stayed unmatched. CDR3 nucleotide sequence: TGTGCCAGCAGCTTAGTGGGCGGGGGGGCAGATACGCAGTATTTT. It yields the protein CASSLVGGGADTQYF.

V usage is TRBV6-2 or TRBV6-3 and J usage is TRBJ2-1; 9 nucleotides match TRBD2. CDR1 and CDR2 from the germline V gene are MNHEY and SVGEGT. V shed 5 bases, J shed 5 bases, and the junction held 4 bases outside the gene matches. The CDR3 consists of 14 residues. The CDR3 DNA sequence: TGTGCCAGCAGTCAGCTAGCGGGAAACAATGAGCAGTTCTTC. It translates to CASSQLAGNNEQFF.

The chain uses TRBV2 and TRBJ1-5, with D uncertain. The V end was cut by 2 bases, the J end by 2 bases, with 16 bases between. CDR3 length equals 17 residues. Looked up from germline, CDR1 is SNHLY and CDR2 is FYNNEI. The CDR3 region is CASSETPQAFGNQPQHF. The DNA of the CDR3 is TGTGCCAGCAGTGAAACCCCCCAGGCCTTTGGCAATCAGCCCCAGCATTTT.

The chain links TRBV28 to TRBJ2-7, with a tentative D call TRBD2 (6 bases). The V and J ends lost 5 bases and 5 bases respectively, with 19 bases between them. Germline V gene lookup returns CDR1 MDHEN and CDR2 SYDVKM. The CDR3 covers 15 residues. The CDR3 nucleotides are TGTGCCAGCAGTACGGGGCTAGGAGGGGACGACGAGCAGTACTTC. Its protein product is CASSTGLGGDDEQYF.

The rearrangement uses TRBV3-1 (or the pseudogene TRBV3-2) and TRBJ2-3; TRBD2 might be the D (5 bases). The CDR3 consists of 15 residues. Germline-derived CDR1 and CDR2 are LGHDT and YNNKEL (reference sequence). Trimming cost V 4 bases and J 2 bases, with 13 bases left between them. The CDR3 here is CASSPGTYHTDTQYF. The CDR3 DNA sequence: TGTGCCAGCAGCCCGGGAACCTATCACACAGATACGCAGTATTTT.

The chain is built from TRBV19 and TRBJ1-5, with a weak D call TRBD1 (5 bases). V was trimmed by 8 bases and J by 6 bases, leaving 17 bases between them. The germline V gene has CDR1 LNHDA and CDR2 SQIVND (reference sequence). The CDR3 is 14 residues long. The DNA for the CDR3 is TGTGCCAGTTGGGACCTCGGGGGTGGTCAGCCCCAGCATTTT. This sequence encodes CASWDLGGGQPQHF.

The chain carries TRBV27 and TRBJ1-2, with a tentative D call TRBD1 (6 bases). CDR3 length: 13 residues. The germline V and J ends were trimmed by 2 bases and 8 bases, with 12 bases remaining between them. Germline V gene data show CDR1 as MNHEY and CDR2 as SMNVEV (reference sequence). In nucleotides, the CDR3 is TGTGCCAGCAGTTTAGGGGGCGCGGACGGCTACACCTTC. The encoded protein is CASSLGGADGYTF.

CDR3 coding DNA: TGCGCCAGCAGTGAGCCTGCGCATGGAGAGGCTAATGAAAAACTGTTTTTT. Residues: CASSEPAHGEANEKLFF. The chain is built from TRBV10-2 and TRBJ1-4; D uncertain. Between the trimmed V and J ends, which lost 2 bases and 3 bases, there was a span of 16 bases. The CDR3 extends over 17 amino acids. Germline CDR1 is WSHSY and CDR2 is SAAADI.